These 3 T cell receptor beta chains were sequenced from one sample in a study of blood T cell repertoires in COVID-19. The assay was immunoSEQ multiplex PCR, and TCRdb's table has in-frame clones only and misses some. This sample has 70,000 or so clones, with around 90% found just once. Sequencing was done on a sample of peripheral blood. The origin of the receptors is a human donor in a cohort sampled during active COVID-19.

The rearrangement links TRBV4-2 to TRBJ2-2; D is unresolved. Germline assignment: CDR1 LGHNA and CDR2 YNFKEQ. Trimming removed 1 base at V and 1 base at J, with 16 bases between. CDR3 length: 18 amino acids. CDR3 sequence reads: CASSQVQEAGRNTGELFF. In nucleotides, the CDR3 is TGTGCCAGCAGCCAAGTGCAGGAAGCTGGTCGGAACACCGGGGAGCTGTTTTTT.

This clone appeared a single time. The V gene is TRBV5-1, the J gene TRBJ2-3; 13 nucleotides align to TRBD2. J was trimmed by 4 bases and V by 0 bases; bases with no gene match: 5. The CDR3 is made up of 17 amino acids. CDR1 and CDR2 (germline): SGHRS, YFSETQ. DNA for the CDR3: TGCGCCAGCAGCTTGGCCGGACTAGCGGGAGCGGCAGATACGCAGTATTTT. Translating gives CASSLAGLAGAADTQYF.

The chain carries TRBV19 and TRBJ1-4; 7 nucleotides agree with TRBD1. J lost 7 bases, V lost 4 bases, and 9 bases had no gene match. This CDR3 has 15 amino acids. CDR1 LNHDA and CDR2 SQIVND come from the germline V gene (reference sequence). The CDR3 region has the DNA TGTGCCAGTAGTAACACAGGGGCCCTGGGTGAAAAACTGTTTTTT. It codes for CASSNTGALGEKLFF.